The entry that follows covers one T cell receptor (beta chain) sequence. What antigen it recognizes has not been identified. Compared with germline, one end of the junction differs, possibly owing to a read error. The data originate from a study of shared clonotypes between healthy human individuals (dated by TCRdb to about 2020). Turning to the overall study: The cohort comprised a couple of women and a few men aged 18 to 49 years. Per donor, three plates each were used for CD4 naive and CD4 memory, two for CD8 naive, and one for CD8 memory. To estimate repertoire size and how much clonotypes are shared between individuals, the study performed deep sequencing of blood TCR repertoires from a handful of healthy adults. To increase sequencing depth and limit assay-specific biases, TCR repertoire library preparation and sequencing were carried out by different laboratories using diverse techniques. Per donor, leukapheresis produced somewhere between about 0.9 and 10 billion PBMCs.

The paper's findings and limits, for the study overall: Incomplete sequencing was indicated by rarefaction of sorted-subset datasets, despite the large sequencing depth. Pairwise subsampling led to the expectation that sequencing depth would affect the degree of clonotype sharing among donors. Naive subsets generally had larger estimated clonotype richness than memory subsets did. About 5% of naive CD4, 3.5% of naive CD8, around 2.3% of memory CD4, and more than 0.35% of memory CD8 clonotypes were shared across several donors. Sampling was restricted to blood, and TCR repertoires in tissue are likely to differ from TCR repertoires in blood. Clonotypes shared by all four sorted-subset donors showed higher generation probabilities than non-shared clonotypes. The genetic and exposure-history diversity represented was limited by the small number of donors.

Using the deep immunoSEQ assay, TCR CDR3 regions were amplified from genomic DNA by multiplex PCR. Extracted genomic DNA from each cell subset was distributed evenly across all wells of several immunoSEQ 96-well plates, and each plate was treated as a replicate. For sorted subsets, each replicate PCR was loaded with about 0.2 ug genomic DNA, equivalent to 32,000 or so T cell genomes. The purified libraries were quantified using a Qubit 3.0 fluorometer, sized with a Bioanalyzer 2100, and then quantified again using the KAPA Library Quantification kit. Every immunoSEQ 96-well plate was sequenced on a dedicated single-read 150-cycle Illumina NextSeq 550 flow cell. Processing in the source paper ran as follows. Because the immunoSEQ output included only junctional sequences and no quality scores, the filtering could not be the same as the filtering used for full-length reads. Sequences were annotated with PyIR, a Python wrapper for IgBLAST v1.9, using IMGT germline references to assign V/J genes and CDR3. Reads were removed for weak V/J assignments (E-value above 1e-6), missing CDR3, stop codons, out-of-frame junctions, or ambiguous translated residues. V3J clonotypes were defined as sequences sharing an identical inferred V gene, J gene, and CDR3 amino acid sequence. To compute the percentage overlap between repertoires, the number of shared unique clonotypes was divided by the size of the smaller repertoire. Richness of each repertoire was evaluated using RTK rarefaction, the Chao1 estimator, and Recon v2.1 estimates of unobserved clonotypes. Generation probabilities were computed with OLGA for all TCRbeta clonotypes obtained by the gDNA method from a handful of donors. Imported from immuneACCESS, the table was reduced by TCRdb to in-frame sequences with V and J called. These copies leave out some clones; in studies compared against another copy, an unresolved V gene accounts for under half, and the cause of the remainder is not known. Clonal size and the V and J genes are those of that table, whereas D and trimming came from the DNA. This sample has approximately 1.5 million clones in its table, and just under 99% of those were observed once. In total, the top ten clones hold about 0.4% of the sample.

Looking up the germline V gene yields CDR1 MNHNS and CDR2 SASEGT. From cysteine to phenylalanine, the CDR3 is 16 amino acids long. Only the CDR3 part of the read is kept: 48 bases, read in frame from the first base. Healthy HIV-negative adults with no recently reported acute infections or vaccinations were included as donors. All donors were Caucasian adults living in Nashville, Tennessee, USA. CD4+ T cells were enriched by magnetic negative selection, after which naive cells were positively selected on CD45RA and the negative fraction was taken as the memory subset. Blood was collected by leukapheresis, and PBMCs were isolated by Ficoll-Histopaque density gradient centrifugation and then cryopreserved in liquid nitrogen vapor phase. Purity and quantity of every magnetically sorted T cell population were checked by analytical flow cytometry. From each sorted fraction, genomic DNA was isolated and quantified by UV absorbance on a Nanodrop 2000c.

The sample comprised naive CD4+ T cells sorted from blood. The cell subset or site label, as the study defines it: CD45RA+ positively selected. In this chain, TRBV6-1 is recombined with TRBJ2-5; the D gene is possibly TRBD2, with 6 bases matching. The origin of this receptor is a man aged 25 to 40 in good health. The bases are TGTGCCATCAGTGATGGGTCAGGGAGGAGAGGAGAGACCCAGTACTTC. It is translated as CAISDGSGRRGETQYF.